This entry features one T cell receptor (beta chain) sequence. Its antigen is undetermined. Amplification used 60 Vbeta primers and 13 Jbeta primers. The assay was immunoSEQ multiplex PCR, and TCRdb's table has in-frame clones only and misses some. Of tens of thousands of clones in the sample, approximately 74% were seen once. The CDR3 totals 15 residues. Germline-derived CDR1 and CDR2 are SGHTA and FQGNSA. V was cut by 4 bases and J by 7 bases, with 16 bases left in between. The sample comes from a study of cytomegalovirus exposure and HLA in healthy donors. Study-wide background: Of over 300 genotyped donors, roughly 86% clustered with self-reported Caucasian donors. Study-wide results and limits: There were some V segments, including TRBV6-2 and TRBV6-3, excluded as indistinguishable.

Donors were nominally healthy when sampled, though unrecorded immune exposures were likely. Material for sequencing was PBMCs. This TCR was recovered from a man aged 40-49 years in good health and CMV-seropositive. The rearrangement uses TRBV7-2 and TRBJ2-2, with a weak D call TRBD1 (6 bases). CDR3 in amino acids: CASSSRTEYNGELFF. CDR3 nucleotides: TGTGCCAGCAGCTCTCGGACAGAGTATAACGGGGAGCTGTTTTTT.